Listed here are 11 T cell receptor beta chains from one sample, sequenced in a study of radiotherapy plus CTLA-4 blockade in lung cancer. Assay used: immunoSEQ multiplex PCR; TCRdb lists only in-frame clones, some missing. Seen here are about 49,000 clones, 70% to 90% observed once, and the top ten hold about a quarter. The material was peripheral blood, obtained from a patient treated with radiotherapy plus ipilimumab. The receptors shown here come from a human donor with non-small cell lung cancer whose response to radiotherapy plus ipilimumab could not be evaluated.

The chain has TRBV28 and TRBJ2-5, with D possibly matching TRBD1 (5 bases). The J call may be incorrect, as the DNA end agrees better with TRBJ2-7. The CDR3 consists of 16 residues. Germline-derived CDR1 and CDR2 are MDHEN and SYDVKM. The CDR3 sequence: CASSSFGQPRSYEQYF. CDR3 nucleotides: TGTGCCAGCAGTTCCTTCGGACAACCAAGGTCCTACGAGCAGTACTTC.

The CDR3 sequence: CASSFQYEQFF. The DNA for the CDR3 is TGTGCCAGCAGTTTTCAGTACGAGCAGTTCTTC. This rearrangement joins TRBV28 to TRBJ2-1; D not resolved. Germline lookup yields CDR1 MDHEN and CDR2 SYDVKM. The CDR3 consists of 11 residues. V was clipped by 3 bases and J by 10 bases, with 7 bases between them.

This clone was observed once. The CDR3 nucleotides read TGTGCCAGCAGACAACAGGGGATTGACACCGGGGAGCTGTTTTTT. Translation: CASRQQGIDTGELFF. The V and J genes are TRBV6-1 and TRBJ2-2; TRBD1 matches at 7 bases. V was clipped by 6 bases and J by 3 bases; unmatched bases: 7. The CDR3 is 15 amino acids. Germline V gives CDR1 MNHNS, CDR2 SASEGT.

The chain employs TRBV6-1 and TRBJ2-3, with 11 bases fitting TRBD1. The V gene end was trimmed by 9 bases and the J gene end by 3 bases; junction bases not matched to a gene: 5. This CDR3 is 14 amino acids long. The germline gives CDR1 MNHNS, CDR2 SASEGT. CDR3 sequence: CASIRDRGTDTQYF. The CDR3 bases are TGTGCCAGTATCCGGGACAGGGGGACAGATACGCAGTATTTT.

The chain employs TRBV14 and TRBJ1-3; D gene uncertain. This CDR3 has 17 amino acids. In germline, CDR1 is SGHDN, CDR2 FVKESK. The V and J ends lost 3 bases and 0 bases respectively, with 15 bases between them. The DNA for the CDR3 is TGTGCCAGCAGCCAGCAACTTCAGGTCTACTCTGGAAACACCATATATTTT. Residues: CASSQQLQVYSGNTIYF.

The J gene is TRBJ2-7, the V gene TRBV28, with D unresolved. V dropped 2 bases and J dropped 2 bases, with 7 bases sitting between them. The CDR3 runs to 13 residues. Germline V gene sequence: CDR1 MDHEN, CDR2 SYDVKM. This CDR3 is CASSLQRAYEQYF. The CDR3 nucleotides read TGTGCCAGCAGTTTACAAAGAGCCTACGAGCAGTACTTC. Based on the CDR3 plus reference TRBV28 and TRBJ2-7, the full variable domain is DVKVTQSSRYLVKRTGEKVFLECVQDMDHENMFWYRQDPGLGLRLIYFSYDVKMKEKGDIPEGYSVSREKKERFSLILESASTNQTSMYLCASSLQRAYEQYFGPGTRLTVT.

The chain has TRBV28 and TRBJ2-2; possible D gene TRBD2, 6 bases. The CDR3 spans 14 residues. The germline CDR1 and CDR2 sequences are MDHEN and SYDVKM. V lost 4 bases and J lost 7, with 13 bases in between. The DNA of the CDR3 is TGTGCCAGCAGTTGGGCCGGGGGAAGCGGGGAGCTGTTTTTT. Protein product: CASSWAGGSGELFF. Together with reference TRBV28 and TRBJ2-2, the CDR3 gives the full variable domain: DVKVTQSSRYLVKRTGEKVFLECVQDMDHENMFWYRQDPGLGLRLIYFSYDVKMKEKGDIPEGYSVSREKKERFSLILESASTNQTSMYLCASSWAGGSGELFFGEGSRLTVL.

The rearrangement links TRBV19 to TRBJ2-1; tentative D call: TRBD2 (5 bases). Deletions cut 4 bases from V and 8 bases from J, with 6 bases between. Germline values: CDR1 LNHDA, CDR2 SQIVND (reference sequence). This CDR3 has 11 residues. CDR3 residues: CASSRGDEQFF. The CDR3 DNA reads TGTGCCAGTAGTAGGGGAGATGAGCAGTTCTTC.

The chain combines TRBV29-1 with TRBJ2-7; the D is unclear. The CDR3 has 11 residues. The germline CDR1 and CDR2 sequences are SQVTM and ANQGSEA. V lost 1 base to trimming and J lost 4 bases, with 5 bases between them. The CDR3 nucleotides are TGCAGCGTTGAAGGGAGTTACGAGCAGTACTTC. Its translation: CSVEGSYEQYF.

The chain combines TRBV15 with TRBJ2-7; a possible D gene is TRBD1 (5 bases). CDR1 and CDR2 from the germline V gene are LNHNV and YYDKDF (reference sequence). This CDR3 is 14 amino acids long. Trimming removed 1 base from V and 4 bases from J, with 11 bases in between. The CDR3: CATSRARASYEQYF. The DNA of the CDR3 is TGTGCCACCAGCAGAGCCAGGGCCTCGTACGAGCAGTACTTC.

The V call is TRBV6-6, the J call TRBJ1-4; D unclear. From germline, CDR1 is MNHNY and CDR2 SVGAGI (reference sequence). The CDR3 is made up of 16 amino acids. With 0 bases removed from V and 6 bases from J, the gap between germline ends came to 14 bases. The chain's CDR3 is CASSYSNERLDEKLFF. CDR3 coding DNA: TGTGCCAGCAGTTACTCGAATGAGCGTTTAGATGAAAAACTGTTTTTT.